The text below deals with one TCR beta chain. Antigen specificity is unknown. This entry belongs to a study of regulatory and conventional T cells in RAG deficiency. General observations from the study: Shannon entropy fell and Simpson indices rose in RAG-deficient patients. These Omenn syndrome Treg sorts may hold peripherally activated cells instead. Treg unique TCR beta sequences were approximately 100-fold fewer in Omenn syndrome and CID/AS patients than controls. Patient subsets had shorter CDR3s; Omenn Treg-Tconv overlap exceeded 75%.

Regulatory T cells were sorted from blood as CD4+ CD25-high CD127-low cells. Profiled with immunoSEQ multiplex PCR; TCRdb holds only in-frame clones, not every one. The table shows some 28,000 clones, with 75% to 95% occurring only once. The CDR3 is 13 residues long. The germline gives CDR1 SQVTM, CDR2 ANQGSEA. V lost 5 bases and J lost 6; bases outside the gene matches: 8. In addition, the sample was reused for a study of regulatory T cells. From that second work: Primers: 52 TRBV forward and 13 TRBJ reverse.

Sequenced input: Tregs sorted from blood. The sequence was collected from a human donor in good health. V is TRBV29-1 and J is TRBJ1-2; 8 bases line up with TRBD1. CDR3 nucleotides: TGCAGCGTTCTGACAGGGGACCTTCATGGCTACACCTTC. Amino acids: CSVLTGDLHGYTF.